Shown below are 23 T cell receptor beta chains from a single sample sequenced in a study of glioma-infiltrating T cells after dendritic cell vaccination. The assay was immunoSEQ multiplex PCR, and TCRdb's table has in-frame clones only and misses some. The top ten clones hold around 5.4% of a sample with around 96,000 clones, about 80% of them seen once. Source: blood, taken before dendritic cell vaccination. These receptors were taken from a human donor with glioblastoma.

This clone was seen just once. The chain couples TRBV28 to TRBJ1-2; no reliable D call. This CDR3 is built from 17 residues. V lost 5 bases and J 0 bases, leaving 19 bases between the germline ends. The V gene's germline CDR1 is MDHEN and CDR2 SYDVKM. CDR3 DNA sequence: TGTGCCAGCAGTCCCTCGACTCTGACGGTAGCTAACTATGGCTACACCTTC. Translated, it gives CASSPSTLTVANYGYTF.

The V gene is TRBV10-1, the J gene TRBJ1-2, with 7 positions matching TRBD1. The CDR3 runs 15 residues. V shed 5 bases and J 4 bases; nucleotides not matched to a gene: 10. Germline loops: CDR1 WNHNN, CDR2 SYGVQD (reference sequence). This CDR3 is CASSLKQGPPYGYTF. In nucleotides, the CDR3 is TGCGCCAGCAGTCTCAAACAGGGGCCCCCCTATGGCTACACCTTC.

This chain connects TRBV19 to TRBJ2-2, with TRBD1 matching 11 bases. CDR1 is LNHDA, CDR2 SQIVND, per germline (reference sequence). This CDR3 contains 14 residues. Germline trimming cut 8 bases from V and 3 bases from J; bases unmatched to any gene: 2. The CDR3 loop is CASWDRGDTGELFF. In DNA, the CDR3 is TGTGCCAGTTGGGACAGGGGGGACACCGGGGAGCTGTTTTTT.

This chain joins TRBV30 and TRBJ1-6; TRBD1 is a possible D gene (5 bases). The CDR3 is 14 residues long. The V end was cut by 3 bases, the J end by 6 bases, with 12 bases between. Germline lookup yields CDR1 GTSNPN and CDR2 SVGIG (reference sequence). The CDR3 reads CAWRWGELNSPLHF. In DNA form, the CDR3 reads TGTGCCTGGAGGTGGGGGGAACTTAATTCACCCCTCCACTTT.

This rearrangement joins TRBV7-3 to TRBJ2-1; TRBD2 matches at 8 bases. Losses at the gene ends were 5 bases for V and 4 bases for J; bases not matched to a gene: 7. The CDR3 covers 15 residues. Per germline, CDR1 SGHTA and CDR2 FQGTGA. This CDR3 is CASSLSAGVYNEQFF. For the CDR3, the DNA is TGTGCCAGCAGCCTTTCAGCGGGGGTTTACAATGAGCAGTTCTTC.

This chain connects TRBV4-2 to TRBJ2-1; tentatively, D is TRBD2 (6 bases). This CDR3 comprises 14 residues. From germline, CDR1 is LGHNA and CDR2 YNFKEQ. V gave up 1 base and J gave up 5 bases, with 9 bases separating them. In DNA, the CDR3 is TGTGCCAGCAGCCAAGTAGCGGCAAACAATGAGCAGTTCTTC. It codes for CASSQVAANNEQFF.

The CDR3 spells CASSLDPRQGWPNEKLFF. CDR3 DNA sequence: TGCGCCAGCAGCTTGGACCCGAGACAGGGTTGGCCTAATGAAAAACTGTTTTTT. The chain employs TRBV5-1 and TRBJ1-4, with 7 bases identical to TRBD1. There are 18 residues in the CDR3. V was clipped by 0 bases and J by 3 bases; unmatched bases: 11. Germline CDR1 SGHRS, CDR2 YFSETQ.

The V gene is TRBV12-5, the J gene TRBJ2-7; 8 positions agree with TRBD2. Trimming cost V 7 bases and J 3 bases; bases outside gene matches: 11. CDR1 LGHNT and CDR2 FRNRAP come from the germline V gene. The CDR3 has 15 amino acids. The CDR3: CASAGGPSHDYEQYF. In DNA form, the CDR3 reads TGTGCTAGTGCGGGAGGGCCCTCCCACGACTACGAGCAGTACTTC.

The chain uses TRBV5-4 and TRBJ1-1, with no clear D. Trimming took 4 bases from V and 4 from J, leaving 11 bases between them. Germline CDR1 reads SGHNT; CDR2 reads YYREEE (reference sequence). The CDR3 is 13 amino acids. In DNA form, the CDR3 reads TGTGCCAGCAGCCGGGAACCTAGCACTGAAGCTTTCTTT. Translated: CASSREPSTEAFF.

V is TRBV10-1 and J is TRBJ1-1, with 10 bases aligning to TRBD1. CDR3 length equals 14 residues. The V gene's germline CDR1 is WNHNN and CDR2 SYGVQD (reference sequence). The junction had 1 base not matched to a gene; V was cut back by 5 bases and J by 1 base. DNA of the CDR3: TGCGCCAGCAGTCGGGACAGGGGGAACACTGAAGCTTTCTTT. As protein: CASSRDRGNTEAFF.

CDR3 sequence (DNA): TGTGCCAGCAGCCAAGTGGGGGCCTATGGCTACACCTTC. Its translation: CASSQVGAYGYTF. The chain joins TRBV14 to TRBJ1-2; D is perhaps TRBD1 (6 bases). This CDR3 region has 13 residues. Trimming removed 1 base from V and 4 bases from J, with 7 bases in between. From germline, CDR1 is SGHDN and CDR2 FVKESK.

The chain is built from TRBV19 and TRBJ2-2, with 7 bases aligning to TRBD2. The germline gives CDR1 LNHDA, CDR2 SQIVND (reference sequence). The CDR3 runs 14 residues. V trimming: 7 bases; J trimming: 4 bases; junction bases outside the gene matches: 6. This CDR3 is CASTVSGGTGELFF. The CDR3 region has the DNA TGTGCCAGTACCGTATCGGGAGGCACCGGGGAGCTGTTTTTT.

The chain carries TRBV15 and TRBJ2-2; perhaps TRBD2 as D (6 bases). Germline CDR1 is LNHNV and CDR2 is YYDKDF (reference sequence). The CDR3 is 13 residues long. DNA for the CDR3: TGTGTCTCCGGGACTTCCTACACCGGGGAGCTGTTTTTT. Translated, it gives CVSGTSYTGELFF.

The gene calls are TRBV5-1 and TRBJ1-3; a weak D match, TRBD1 (5 bases). Trimming left V 0 bases short and J 4 bases short, with 11 bases between. CDR1 and CDR2 (germline): SGHRS, YFSETQ. The CDR3 is made up of 15 amino acids. CDR3 nucleotide sequence: TGCGCCAGCAGCTTGGCGGGGGACTACGGAAACACCATATATTTT. Translated, it gives CASSLAGDYGNTIYF. Variable domain in full (rest from reference TRBV5-1 and TRBJ1-3): KAGVTQTPRYLIKTRGQQVTLSCSPISGHRSVSWYQQTPGQGLQFLFEYFSETQRNKGNFPGRFSGRQFSNSRSEMNVSTLELGDSALYLCASSLAGDYGNTIYFGEGSWLTVV.

The chain joins TRBV7-8 to TRBJ1-1, with D maybe TRBD1 (6 bases). V lost 6 bases and J lost 3, with 17 bases in between. CDR1 is SGHVS and CDR2 is FQNEAQ in the germline V gene. CDR3 length equals 15 residues. CDR3 residues: CASRKRGQRDTEAFF. CDR3 coding DNA: TGTGCCAGCAGGAAGCGGGGGCAGAGGGACACTGAAGCTTTCTTT. The full variable domain, in which reference TRBV7-8 and TRBJ1-1 provide the parts outside the CDR3, is GAGVSQSPRYKVAKRGQDVALRCDPISGHVSLFWYQQALGQGPEFLTYFQNEAQLDKSGLPSDRFFAERPEGSVSTLKIQRTQQEDSAVYLCASRKRGQRDTEAFFGQGTRLTVV.

The chain uses TRBV4-1 and TRBJ2-5; 10 bases are shared with TRBD1. The germline V gene has CDR1 MGHRA and CDR2 YSYEKL. This CDR3 region has 15 residues. V was clipped by 3 bases and J by 6 bases; unmatched bases: 7. The CDR3 nucleotides read TGCGCCAGCAGCCATCCCGGACAGGGGGGACAGACCCAGTACTTC. Protein: CASSHPGQGGQTQYF.

DNA of the CDR3: TGTGCCAGCAGCCCCGGTTATTTGGATACGCAGTATTTT. Protein sequence: CASSPGYLDTQYF. The chain combines TRBV5-6 with TRBJ2-3, with no clear D. V lost 4 bases and J lost 6, with 12 bases in between. This CDR3 comprises 13 residues. Per germline, CDR1 SGHDT and CDR2 YYEEEE. Complete variable domain (other parts from reference TRBV5-6 and TRBJ2-3): DAGVTQSPTHLIKTRGQQVTLRCSPKSGHDTVSWYQQALGQGPQFIFQYYEEEERQRGNFPDRFSGHQFPNYSSELNVNALLLGDSALYLCASSPGYLDTQYFGPGTRLTVL.

The chain is built from TRBV7-3 and TRBJ1-6; 7 nucleotides match TRBD1. Germline CDR1 SGHTA, CDR2 FQGTGA. This CDR3 is built from 14 residues. The trim removed 5 bases at V and 10 bases at J, leaving 8 bases unmatched. CDR3 nucleotide sequence: TGTGCCAGCAGCGCACAGGGGAGCGGGTCACCCCTCCACTTT. It is translated as CASSAQGSGSPLHF. Combining the CDR3 with reference TRBV7-3 and TRBJ1-6 gives the whole variable domain GAGVSQTPSNKVTEKGKYVELRCDPISGHTALYWYRQSLGQGPEFLIYFQGTGAADDSGLPNDRFFAVRPEGSVSTLKIQRTERGDSAVYLCASSAQGSGSPLHFGNGTRLTVT.

The sample holds one count of this clone. The chain joins TRBV18 to TRBJ1-1; D is perhaps TRBD1 (5 bases). Germline V lookup: CDR1 KGHSH, CDR2 LQKENI. The CDR3 is 18 amino acids. Deletions cut 6 bases from V and 7 bases from J, with 30 bases between. CDR3 nucleotides: TGTGCCAGCTCGCCGCGACGACCGGGGGGATGGGGCCAGAGTGAAGCTTTCTTT. As protein: CASSPRRPGGWGQSEAFF.

This clone showed up just a few times. This chain connects TRBV21-1 to TRBJ2-1; the listed D gene, TRBD2, was not tested against the DNA. TRBV21-1 is designated a pseudogene. This CDR3 has 10 amino acids. CDR3 nucleotides: TGTGCCAGCAGCCTCGGTGAGCAGTTCTTC. Encoded protein: CASSLGEQFF.

There are a few counts of this clone. The V and J genes are TRBV7-9 and TRBJ1-3; D gene ambiguous. V dropped 11 bases and J dropped 8 bases, with 13 bases sitting between them. Germline CDR1 is SEHNR and CDR2 is FQNEAQ (reference sequence). The CDR3 runs 11 residues. CDR3 sequence reads: CAGATGDTIYF. CDR3 nucleotide sequence: TGTGCCGGCGCGACCGGGGACACCATATATTTT.

This chain uses TRBV27 with TRBJ2-5, with TRBD1 matching over 8 bases. The end of the DNA aligns better with TRBJ2-7, so the J call may be wrong. CDR3 size: 14 residues. In germline, CDR1 is MNHEY, CDR2 SMNVEV (reference sequence). The CDR3 bases are TGTGCCAGCAGTTTCGGGACAGGTCCTGGCGAGCAGTACTTC. It encodes CASSFGTGPGEQYF.

The gene calls are TRBV11-2 and TRBJ1-4, with 9 bases aligning to TRBD1. V shed 4 bases and J 7 bases; nucleotides not matched to a gene: 10. Germline values: CDR1 SGHAT, CDR2 FQNNGV. CDR3 length: 16 amino acids. CDR3 sequence: CASSSGQGAEGEKLFF. CDR3 in DNA: TGTGCCAGCAGCTCGGGACAGGGTGCGGAGGGTGAAAAACTGTTTTTT.